The 21 T cell receptor beta chains below all came from one sample that was sequenced in a study of cytomegalovirus exposure and HLA in healthy donors. 13 Jbeta primers and 60 Vbeta primers were used for the PCR. TCRdb's copy holds only in-frame clones and misses some; the assay was immunoSEQ multiplex PCR. The repertoire holds 75,000 to 95,000 clones, with roughly 69% as singletons. Input material: PBMCs. These receptors originate from a man aged 50-60 years in good health and CMV-seronegative.

In DNA form, the CDR3 reads TGCAGCGTTGAAAAATCGAGCGGGAGGGAGTTCTTC. It is translated as CSVEKSSGREFF. This sequence joins TRBV29-1 and TRBJ2-1, with 10 positions matching TRBD2. V was pared by 2 bases and J by 14 bases, with 6 bases of the junction left unmatched. CDR1 and CDR2 from the germline V gene are SQVTM and ANQGSEA. This CDR3 is built from 12 residues.

The chain recombines TRBV6-5 with TRBJ2-1; D is unresolved. In germline, CDR1 is MNHEY, CDR2 SVGAGI. The V gene lost 4 bases and the J gene lost 5 bases, with 18 bases spanning the gap. The length of the CDR3 is 16 residues. Here the CDR3 reads CASSFTPLVADNEQFF. CDR3 in DNA: TGTGCCAGCAGTTTCACCCCCTTGGTGGCGGACAATGAGCAGTTCTTC.

The CDR3 DNA is TGTGCCAGTAGTAAATGGACTGATGGCGAGACCCAGTACTTC. Translated: CASSKWTDGETQYF. The gene calls are TRBV19 and TRBJ2-5; possibly TRBD2 for D (5 bases). This CDR3 region has 14 residues. The ends were cut back, 4 bases at V and 5 bases at J, with 14 bases in the middle. Germline V gene lookup returns CDR1 LNHDA and CDR2 SQIVND (reference sequence).

V is TRBV6-1 and J is TRBJ2-1; 9 bases fit TRBD2. CDR3 length equals 13 residues. Germline lookup yields CDR1 MNHNS and CDR2 SASEGT. With V trimmed by 4 bases and J by 8 bases, 3 bases remained unmatched. CDR3 coding DNA: TGTGCCAGCAGTGCCAGCGGGGGGTATGAGCAGTTCTTC. Encoded protein: CASSASGGYEQFF.

The chain recombines TRBV10-3 with TRBJ2-7; possibly TRBD1 for D (5 bases). V was clipped by 2 bases and J by 0 bases, with 8 bases between them. There are 14 residues in the CDR3. The germline CDR1 and CDR2 sequences are ENHRY and SYGVKD. Written as DNA, the CDR3 is TGTGCCATCAGTGAGACTCAGGGCTCCTACGAGCAGTACTTC. Its translation: CAISETQGSYEQYF.

The table lists this clone with a count of one. The gene calls are TRBV28 and TRBJ1-4, with a tentative D call TRBD1 (6 bases). The CDR3 totals 15 residues. Trimming removed 5 bases from V and 4 bases from J, with 14 bases in between. The germline V gene has CDR1 MDHEN and CDR2 SYDVKM. The CDR3 here is CASSHRDTYNEKLFF. CDR3 DNA: TGTGCCAGCAGTCACCGGGACACCTATAATGAAAAACTGTTTTTT.

This clone was seen only a few times. The genes are TRBV4-3 and TRBJ2-3; D not certain. CDR1 and CDR2 from the germline V gene are LGHNA and YSLEER. Trimming took 2 bases from V and 2 from J, leaving 8 bases between them. The CDR3 length is 14 residues. CDR3 DNA sequence: TGCGCCAGCAGCCAACGAGAGTACACAGATACGCAGTATTTT. This sequence encodes CASSQREYTDTQYF.

The genes are TRBV30 and TRBJ1-4; D unclear. V lost 2 bases to trimming and J lost 3 bases, with 4 bases between them. Germline CDR1 GTSNPN, CDR2 SVGIG (reference sequence). CDR3 length: 12 residues. In DNA form, the CDR3 reads TGTGCCTGGAGTCGTCCTAATGAAAAACTGTTTTTT. Translating it yields CAWSRPNEKLFF. The variable domain in full, with the rest retrieved from reference TRBV30 and TRBJ1-4, is SQTIHQWPATLVQPVGSPLSLECTVEGTSNPNLYWYRQAAGRGLQLLFYSVGIGQISSEVPQNLSASRPQDRQFILSSKKLLLSDSGFYLCAWSRPNEKLFFGSGTQLSVL.

The chain combines TRBV7-2 with TRBJ2-1, with 13 bases that match TRBD2. The CDR3 contains 15 residues. Germline V gives CDR1 SGHTA, CDR2 FQGNSA. J lost 6 bases, V lost 5 bases, and 4 bases had no gene match. The DNA of the CDR3 is TGTGCCAGCAGCCCACGGACTAGCGGGAGCAATGAGCAGTTCTTC. Amino acids: CASSPRTSGSNEQFF.

The J gene is TRBJ1-4, the V gene TRBV18; D not certain. The V gene lost 6 bases and the J gene lost 7 bases, with 21 bases spanning the gap. The V gene's germline CDR1 is KGHSH and CDR2 LQKENI. The CDR3 covers 16 residues. CDR3 nucleotides: TGTGCCAGCTCGCCTAGGAGATCAGCTCGCAGTGAAAAACTGTTTTTT. Protein: CASSPRRSARSEKLFF.

This CDR3 reads CSVRATGGPLDTQYF. In DNA form, the CDR3 reads TGCAGCGTTCGGGCGACAGGGGGCCCGTTGGATACGCAGTATTTT. The V and J genes are TRBV29-1 and TRBJ2-3; the match to TRBD1 covers 10 bases. CDR1 and CDR2 from the germline V gene are SQVTM and ANQGSEA. This CDR3 has 15 amino acids. The V segment lost 5 bases and the J segment 6 bases; nucleotides outside the gene matches: 11.

CDR3 residues: CASSQNQGQSQETQYF. The CDR3 nucleotides read TGCGCCAGCAGCCAGAATCAAGGACAGTCCCAAGAGACCCAGTACTTC. The chain uses TRBV4-3 and TRBJ2-5; perhaps TRBD1 as D (6 bases). Trimming stripped 3 bases from V and 1 base from J, with 15 bases between. The CDR3 loop spans 16 amino acids. Looked up from germline, CDR1 is LGHNA and CDR2 is YSLEER.

CDR3 nucleotides: TGTGCCAGCACTCTGGGACTCCTTGACAATGAGCAGTTCTTC. Translation gives CASTLGLLDNEQFF. The V gene is TRBV6-1, the J gene TRBJ2-1; perhaps TRBD2 as D (6 bases). Between the trimmed V and J ends, which lost 7 bases and 5 bases, there was a span of 15 bases. There are 14 residues in the CDR3. Germline-derived CDR1 and CDR2 are MNHNS and SASEGT.

The DNA of the CDR3 is TGTGCCACCAGCGGGCCCGGACCGCGGGGCAATCAGCCCCAGCATTTT. It translates to CATSGPGPRGNQPQHF. The chain employs TRBV15 and TRBJ1-5; no definite D call. CDR3 size: 16 residues. CDR1 is LNHNV, CDR2 YYDKDF, per germline (reference sequence). Trimming removed 5 bases at V and 2 bases at J, with 16 bases between.

This chain joins TRBV12-5 and TRBJ2-1, with 8 bases lining up with TRBD2. The V gene end was trimmed by 2 bases and the J gene end by 7 bases; junction bases not matched to a gene: 13. CDR1 and CDR2 (germline): LGHNT, FRNRAP. This CDR3 contains 17 residues. The CDR3: CASGLPRGVAGRNEQFF. CDR3 DNA sequence: TGTGCTAGTGGTTTGCCCCGGGGGGTAGCGGGACGGAATGAGCAGTTCTTC. Based on the CDR3 plus reference TRBV12-5 and TRBJ2-1, the full variable domain is DARVTQTPRHKVTEMGQEVTMRCQPILGHNTVFWYRQTMMQGLELLAYFRNRAPLDDSGMPKDRFSAEMPDATLATLKIQPSEPRDSAVYFCASGLPRGVAGRNEQFFGPGTRLTVL.

The chain has TRBV7-2 and TRBJ1-1; no firm D call. Germline V lookup: CDR1 SGHTA, CDR2 FQGNSA. The V end was cut by 5 bases, the J end by 0 bases, with 10 bases between. There are 14 residues in the CDR3. CDR3 residues: CASSRLPLNTEAFF. CDR3 nucleotides: TGTGCCAGCAGCCGACTACCCCTGAACACTGAAGCTTTCTTT.

The rearrangement uses TRBV29-1 and TRBJ2-3; TRBD2 aligns across 7 bases. The CDR3 totals 15 residues. Losses at the gene ends were 4 bases for V and 2 bases for J; bases not matched to a gene: 9. Germline CDR1 and CDR2: SQVTM and ANQGSEA. CDR3 loop: CSVGLAVLNTDTQYF. The CDR3 bases are TGCAGCGTTGGTCTAGCGGTTTTAAACACAGATACGCAGTATTTT.

V usage is TRBV6-5 and J usage is TRBJ1-1; D is ambiguous. Germline loops: CDR1 MNHEY, CDR2 SVGAGI. Between the trimmed V and J ends, which lost 2 bases and 2 bases, there was a span of 15 bases. The CDR3 sequence is 16 residues long. For the CDR3, the DNA is TGTGCCAGCAGTTACGTTCCGCCCGGGTTTAACACTGAAGCTTTCTTT. Translated, it gives CASSYVPPGFNTEAFF.

This chain joins TRBV27 and TRBJ1-5; no clear D gene. The CDR3 has 14 residues. CDR1 and CDR2 from the germline V gene are MNHEY and SMNVEV (reference sequence). With 5 bases removed from V and 0 bases from J, the gap between germline ends came to 8 bases. The CDR3 reads CASSQLNSNQPQHF. For the CDR3, the DNA is TGTGCCAGCAGTCAACTAAATAGCAATCAGCCCCAGCATTTT.

This clone was counted a few times. V gene TRBV11-3 combines with J gene TRBJ2-2, with 7 bases fitting TRBD2. This CDR3 has 20 residues. Germline V gene data show CDR1 as SGHNT and CDR2 as YENEEA. Trimming took 4 bases from V and 3 from J; bases not matched to a gene: 20. This CDR3 reads CASSSRGGWGSGSYTGELFF. The CDR3 DNA follows: TGTGCCAGCAGCTCTAGAGGCGGATGGGGTAGCGGGTCCTACACCGGGGAGCTGTTTTTT.

This clone has more than one count but fewer than ten. This rearrangement joins TRBV6-1 to TRBJ1-5; tentative D call: TRBD1 (5 bases). V was clipped by 5 bases and J by 9 bases, with 14 bases between them. Germline lookup yields CDR1 MNHNS and CDR2 SASEGT. There are 13 residues in the CDR3. As DNA, the CDR3 is TGTGCCAGCAGTCAGGGTTTCGTACCGCCCCAGCATTTT. It translates to CASSQGFVPPQHF.